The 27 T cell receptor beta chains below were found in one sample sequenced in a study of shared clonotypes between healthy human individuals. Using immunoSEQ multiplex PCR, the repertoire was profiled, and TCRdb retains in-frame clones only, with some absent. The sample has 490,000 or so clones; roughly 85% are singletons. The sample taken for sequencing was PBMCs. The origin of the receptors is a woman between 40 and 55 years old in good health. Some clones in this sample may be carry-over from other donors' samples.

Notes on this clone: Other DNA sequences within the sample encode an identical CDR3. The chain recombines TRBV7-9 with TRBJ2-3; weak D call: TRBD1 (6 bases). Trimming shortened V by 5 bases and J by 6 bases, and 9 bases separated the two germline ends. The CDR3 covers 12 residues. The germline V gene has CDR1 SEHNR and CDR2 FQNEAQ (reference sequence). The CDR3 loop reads CASSRDRDTQYF. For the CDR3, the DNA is TGTGCCAGCAGCCGCGACAGGGATACGCAGTATTTT.

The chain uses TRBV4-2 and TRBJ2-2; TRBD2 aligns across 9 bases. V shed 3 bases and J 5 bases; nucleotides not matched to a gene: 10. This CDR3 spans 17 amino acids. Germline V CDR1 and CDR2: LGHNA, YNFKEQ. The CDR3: CASSQSAGGPRTGELFF. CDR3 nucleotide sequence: TGTGCCAGCAGCCAGAGCGCGGGAGGGCCTCGAACCGGGGAGCTGTTTTTT.

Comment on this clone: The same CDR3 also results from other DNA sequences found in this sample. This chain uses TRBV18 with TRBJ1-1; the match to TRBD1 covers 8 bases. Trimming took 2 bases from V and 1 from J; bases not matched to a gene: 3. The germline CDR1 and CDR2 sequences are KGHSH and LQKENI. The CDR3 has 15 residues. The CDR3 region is CASSPGTGRNTEAFF. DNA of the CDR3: TGTGCCAGCTCACCAGGGACAGGCCGGAACACTGAAGCTTTCTTT.

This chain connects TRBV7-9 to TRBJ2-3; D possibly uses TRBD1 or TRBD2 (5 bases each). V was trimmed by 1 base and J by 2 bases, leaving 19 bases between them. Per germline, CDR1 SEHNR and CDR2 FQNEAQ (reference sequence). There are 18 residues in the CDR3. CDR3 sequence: CASSLGDLAAAITDTQYF. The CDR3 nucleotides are TGTGCCAGCAGCTTAGGGGACCTTGCGGCAGCCATCACAGATACGCAGTATTTT.

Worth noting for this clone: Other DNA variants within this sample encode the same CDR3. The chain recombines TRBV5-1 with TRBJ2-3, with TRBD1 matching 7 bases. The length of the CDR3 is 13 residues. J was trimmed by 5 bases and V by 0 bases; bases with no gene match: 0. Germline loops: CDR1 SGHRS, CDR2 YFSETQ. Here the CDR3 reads CASSLDRGDTQYF. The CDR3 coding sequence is TGCGCCAGCAGCTTGGACAGGGGAGATACGCAGTATTTT.

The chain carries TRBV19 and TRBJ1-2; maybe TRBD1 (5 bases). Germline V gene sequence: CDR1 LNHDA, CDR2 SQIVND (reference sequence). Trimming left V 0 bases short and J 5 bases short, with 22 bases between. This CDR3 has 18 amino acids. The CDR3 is CASSIEVSGDRRGYGYTF. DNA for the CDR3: TGTGCCAGTAGTATAGAAGTCTCGGGAGACAGAAGAGGGTATGGCTACACCTTC. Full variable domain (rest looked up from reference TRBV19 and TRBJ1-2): DGGITQSPKYLFRKEGQNVTLSCEQNLNHDAMYWYRQDPGQGLRLIYYSQIVNDFQKGDIAEGYSVSREKKESFPLTVTSAQKNPTAFYLCASSIEVSGDRRGYGYTFGSGTRLTVV.

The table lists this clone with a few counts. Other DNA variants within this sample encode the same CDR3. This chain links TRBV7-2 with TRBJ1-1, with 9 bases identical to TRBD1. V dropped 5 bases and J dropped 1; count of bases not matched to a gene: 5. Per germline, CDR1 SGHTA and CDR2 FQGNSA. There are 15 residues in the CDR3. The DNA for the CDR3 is TGTGCCAGCAGCCCAGAGGGACAGGGGAACACTGAAGCTTTCTTT. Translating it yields CASSPEGQGNTEAFF.

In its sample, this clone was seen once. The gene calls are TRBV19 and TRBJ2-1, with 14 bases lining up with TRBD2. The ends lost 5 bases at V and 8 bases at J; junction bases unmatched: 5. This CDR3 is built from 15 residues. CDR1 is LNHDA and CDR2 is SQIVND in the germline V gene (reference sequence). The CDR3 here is CASSVGLAGADEQFF. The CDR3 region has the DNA TGTGCCAGTAGTGTGGGACTAGCGGGAGCTGATGAGCAGTTCTTC.

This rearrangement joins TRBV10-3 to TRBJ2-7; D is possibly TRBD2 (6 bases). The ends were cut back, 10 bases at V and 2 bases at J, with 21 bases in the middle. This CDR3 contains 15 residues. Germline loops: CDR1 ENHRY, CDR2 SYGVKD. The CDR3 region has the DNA TGTGCCAGCGCCCAACCCCCCGGGAGCACCTACGAGCAGTACTTC. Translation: CASAQPPGSTYEQYF.

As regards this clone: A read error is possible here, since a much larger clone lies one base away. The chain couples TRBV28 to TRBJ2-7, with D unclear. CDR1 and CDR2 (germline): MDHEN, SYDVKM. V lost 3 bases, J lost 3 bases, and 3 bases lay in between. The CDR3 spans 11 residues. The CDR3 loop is CASSFVYEQYF. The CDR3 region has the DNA TGTGCCAGCAGTTTCGTCTACGAGCAGTACTTC.

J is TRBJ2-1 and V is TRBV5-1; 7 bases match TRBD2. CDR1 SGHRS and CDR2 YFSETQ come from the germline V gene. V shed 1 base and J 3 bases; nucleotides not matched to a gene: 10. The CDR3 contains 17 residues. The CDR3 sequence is CASSLTPRSGNYNEQFF. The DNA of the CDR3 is TGCGCCAGCAGCTTGACGCCACGCAGCGGGAACTACAATGAGCAGTTCTTC. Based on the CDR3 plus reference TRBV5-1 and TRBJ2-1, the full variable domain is KAGVTQTPRYLIKTRGQQVTLSCSPISGHRSVSWYQQTPGQGLQFLFEYFSETQRNKGNFPGRFSGRQFSNSRSEMNVSTLELGDSALYLCASSLTPRSGNYNEQFFGPGTRLTVL.

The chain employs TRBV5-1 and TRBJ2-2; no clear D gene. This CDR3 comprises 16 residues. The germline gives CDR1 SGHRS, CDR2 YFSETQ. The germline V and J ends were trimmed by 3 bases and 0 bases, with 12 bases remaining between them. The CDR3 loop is CASSYGPGANTGELFF. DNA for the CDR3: TGCGCCAGCAGCTATGGTCCAGGAGCGAACACCGGGGAGCTGTTTTTT.

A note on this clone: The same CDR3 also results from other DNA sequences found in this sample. CDR3 nucleotide sequence: TGTGCCAGCTCACCACCCATGGGGTACCAAGAGACCCAGTACTTC. It codes for CASSPPMGYQETQYF. V gene TRBV18 combines with J gene TRBJ2-5; unclear D gene. The CDR3 is 15 residues long. V lost 0 bases to trimming and J lost 0 bases, with 8 bases between them. From germline, CDR1 is KGHSH and CDR2 LQKENI.

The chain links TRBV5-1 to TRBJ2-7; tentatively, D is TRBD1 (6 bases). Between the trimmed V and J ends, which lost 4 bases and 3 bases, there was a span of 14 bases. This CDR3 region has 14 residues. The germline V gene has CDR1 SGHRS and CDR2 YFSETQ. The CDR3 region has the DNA TGCGCCAGCAGCCCCGACGGGACACACTACGAGCAGTACTTC. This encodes CASSPDGTHYEQYF.

The CDR3 here is CASSLTAGTGANVLTF. Written as DNA, the CDR3 is TGTGCCAGCAGCTTAACCGCCGGGACCGGGGCCAACGTCCTGACTTTC. The rearrangement joins TRBV7-3 to TRBJ2-6; D possibly uses TRBD1 or TRBD2 (5 bases each). Trimming pared 0 bases from V and 4 bases from J, leaving 10 bases between. Germline V gene sequence: CDR1 SGHTA, CDR2 FQGTGA. The length of the CDR3 is 16 residues.

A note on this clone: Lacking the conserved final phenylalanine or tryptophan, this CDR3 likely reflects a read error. CDR3 nucleotides: TGTGCCTGGAGCGGACAGACGATGAACGCTGAAGCTTTCCTT. Translated, it gives CAWSGQTMNAEAFL. The V gene is TRBV30, the J gene TRBJ1-1; a possible D gene is TRBD1 (6 bases). Germline assignment: CDR1 GTSNPN and CDR2 SVGIG (reference sequence). CDR3 length: 14 amino acids.

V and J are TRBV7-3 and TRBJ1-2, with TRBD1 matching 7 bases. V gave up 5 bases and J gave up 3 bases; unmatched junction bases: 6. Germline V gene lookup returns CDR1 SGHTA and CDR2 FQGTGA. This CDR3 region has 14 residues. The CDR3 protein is CASSIQGFDYGYTF. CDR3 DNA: TGTGCCAGCAGCATACAGGGGTTCGACTATGGCTACACCTTC.

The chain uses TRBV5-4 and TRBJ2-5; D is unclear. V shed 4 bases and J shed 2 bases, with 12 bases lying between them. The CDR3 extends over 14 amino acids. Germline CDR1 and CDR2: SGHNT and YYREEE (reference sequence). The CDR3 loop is CASSRVGWQETQYF. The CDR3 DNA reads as TGTGCCAGCAGCCGCGTGGGTTGGCAAGAGACCCAGTACTTC.

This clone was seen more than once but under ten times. This CDR3 reads CASSHESGNEQFF. Written as DNA, the CDR3 is TGTGCCAGCAGCCACGAGTCAGGAAATGAGCAGTTCTTC. J is TRBJ2-1 and V is TRBV14; D remains unclear. Germline lookup yields CDR1 SGHDN and CDR2 FVKESK. The V end was cut by 3 bases, the J end by 7 bases, with 10 bases between. This CDR3 has 13 residues.

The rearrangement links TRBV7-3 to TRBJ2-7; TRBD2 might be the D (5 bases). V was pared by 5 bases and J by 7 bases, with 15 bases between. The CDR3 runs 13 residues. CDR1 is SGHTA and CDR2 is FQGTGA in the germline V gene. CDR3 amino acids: CASSPQTSGEQYF. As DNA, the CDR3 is TGTGCCAGCAGCCCCCAGACCTCGGGGGAGCAGTACTTC.

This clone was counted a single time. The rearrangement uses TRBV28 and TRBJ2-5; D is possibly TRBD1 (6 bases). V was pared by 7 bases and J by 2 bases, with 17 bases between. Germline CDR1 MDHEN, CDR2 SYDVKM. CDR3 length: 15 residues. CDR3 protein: CASKPSPGEQETQYF. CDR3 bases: TGTGCCAGCAAGCCGAGCCCAGGGGAGCAAGAGACCCAGTACTTC. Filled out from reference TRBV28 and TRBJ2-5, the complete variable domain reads DVKVTQSSRYLVKRTGEKVFLECVQDMDHENMFWYRQDPGLGLRLIYFSYDVKMKEKGDIPEGYSVSREKKERFSLILESASTNQTSMYLCASKPSPGEQETQYFGPGTRLLVL.

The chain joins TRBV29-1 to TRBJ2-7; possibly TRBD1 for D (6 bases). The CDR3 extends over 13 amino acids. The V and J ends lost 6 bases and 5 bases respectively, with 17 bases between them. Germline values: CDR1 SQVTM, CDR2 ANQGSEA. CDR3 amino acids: CSVADDRINEQYF. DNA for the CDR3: TGCAGCGTCGCCGATGACAGGATCAACGAGCAGTACTTC.

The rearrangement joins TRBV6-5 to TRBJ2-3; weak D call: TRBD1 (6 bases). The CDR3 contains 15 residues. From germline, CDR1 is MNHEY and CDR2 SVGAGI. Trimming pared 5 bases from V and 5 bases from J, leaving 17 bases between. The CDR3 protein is CASSPSARGVDTQYF. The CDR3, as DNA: TGTGCCAGCAGTCCATCGGCCAGGGGAGTAGATACGCAGTATTTT.

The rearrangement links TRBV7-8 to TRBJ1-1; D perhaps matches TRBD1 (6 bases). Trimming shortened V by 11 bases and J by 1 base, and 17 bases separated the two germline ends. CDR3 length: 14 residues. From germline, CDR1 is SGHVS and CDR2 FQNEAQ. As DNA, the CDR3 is TGTGCCGTCGAAAGGACAGCTTCGAACACTGAAGCTTTCTTT. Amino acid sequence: CAVERTASNTEAFF.

In DNA, the CDR3 is TGCGCCAGCAGCTTGGACAATACAGGGAACACCGGGGAGCTGTTTTTT. Protein product: CASSLDNTGNTGELFF. The rearrangement uses TRBV5-1 and TRBJ2-2; perhaps TRBD1 as D (5 bases). The CDR3 totals 16 residues. Between the trimmed V and J ends, which lost 0 bases and 1 base, there was a span of 10 bases. From germline, CDR1 is SGHRS and CDR2 YFSETQ. The whole variable domain, filled in from reference TRBV5-1 and TRBJ2-2, reads KAGVTQTPRYLIKTRGQQVTLSCSPISGHRSVSWYQQTPGQGLQFLFEYFSETQRNKGNFPGRFSGRQFSNSRSEMNVSTLELGDSALYLCASSLDNTGNTGELFFGEGSRLTVL.

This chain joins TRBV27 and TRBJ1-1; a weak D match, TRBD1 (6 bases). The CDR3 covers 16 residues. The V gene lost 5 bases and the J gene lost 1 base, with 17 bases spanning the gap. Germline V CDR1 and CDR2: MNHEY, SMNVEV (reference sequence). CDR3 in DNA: TGTGCCAGCAGTGGACTAACAGGGCTGACGAACACTGAAGCTTTCTTT. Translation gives CASSGLTGLTNTEAFF.

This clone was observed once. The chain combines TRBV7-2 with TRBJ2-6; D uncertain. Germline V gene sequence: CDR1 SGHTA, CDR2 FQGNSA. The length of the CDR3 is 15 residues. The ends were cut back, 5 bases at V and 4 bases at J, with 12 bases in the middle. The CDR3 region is CASSNSEGGANVLTF. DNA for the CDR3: TGTGCCAGCAGCAACAGCGAAGGGGGGGCCAACGTCCTGACTTTC.